This TCR beta chain comes out of a study of tumor-infiltrating lymphocytes in primary liver carcinoma. Across the study: The patients comprised men and women between the ages of 30 and 69 years. Each of the growths was stage T1-T3 N0M0, extending roughly 4.2 to 11 cm across.

Whole-study findings and limits: Bulk samples went unsorted, so CD4+ and CD8+ repertoires were not compared. Tumors significantly exceeded blood in top-250-clone fraction (p = 0.039).

They got blood RNA out of unsorted whole blood and also pulled out germline DNA. The investigators made TCR beta cDNA from approximately 0.5 ug total RNA, using a constant-region primer. A slightly modified ARM-PCR protocol with three nested multiplex PCR rounds produced these TCR beta libraries. A C-beta reverse primer was combined with TRBV1-TRBV30 forward primers in the first two PCR rounds, and each round had 10 cycles. In TCRdb, the multiplex PCR reads were re-called with MiXCR into one record per CDR3 protein. The sample records a few hundred thousand distinct CDR3 sequences, around 50% being singletons. This clonotype was counted only a few times. The antigen is not known. V lost 1 base and J 3 bases, leaving 5 bases between the germline ends. Per the germline V gene, CDR1 is SGHDT and CDR2 is YYEEEE. The CDR3 is made up of 13 amino acids.

This TCR was recovered from a woman in her twenties or thirties with primary liver carcinoma and hepatitis B virus infection. The V call is TRBV5-6, the J call TRBJ2-4; no clear D. Sequenced input: peripheral blood. CDR3 sequence reads: CASSLLSKNIQYF. The CDR3 nucleotides read TGTGCCAGCAGCTTGCTCAGCAAAAACATTCAGTACTTC.